The 12 T cell receptor beta chains below come from one sample, sequenced in a study of blood T cells in healthy people across ages. Using a J-beta primer mix together with a sample-barcoded 5' primer, a second PCR was run for about 6 to 11 cycles. Each CDR3 protein is one row after TCRdb ran MiXCR on the 5' RACE reads. The table records some 930,000 distinct CDR3 sequences, almost 30% of them present only once. The sample was also linked to a second study, of T cells of mothers and their children.

Sequences were obtained from blood. These receptor sequences come from a woman in her forties in good health.

This clonotype was detected many times. The chain couples TRBV12-3 or TRBV12-4 to TRBJ1-4; a possible D gene is TRBD1 (5 bases). This CDR3 comprises 13 residues. Trimming cost V 4 bases and J 4 bases, with 7 bases left between them. Here the CDR3 DNA reads TGTGCCAGCAGTTCCAGGGATAATGAAAAACTGTTTTTT. Its protein is CASSSRDNEKLFF.

This clonotype was recorded many times. A much bigger clone sits one base away, suggesting this may be a read error. The gene calls are TRBV20-1 and TRBJ1-2; no firm D call. V gave up 4 bases and J gave up 8 bases, with 14 bases separating them. Germline V gene lookup returns CDR1 DFQATT and CDR2 SNEGSKA (reference sequence). The CDR3 runs to 12 residues. The CDR3 spells CSAMTACDGYTF. The CDR3 DNA reads TGCAGTGCTATGACGGCCTGTGACGGCTACACCTTC.

As concerns this clonotype: The conserved phenylalanine or tryptophan is not found at the CDR3 terminus, so this likely reflects a read error. The V gene is TRBV5-1, the J gene TRBJ2-3; 13 bases match TRBD2. The CDR3 has 19 residues. The ends lost 0 bases at V and 0 bases at J; junction bases unmatched: 7. From germline, CDR1 is SGHRS and CDR2 YFSETQ. The CDR3, as DNA: TGCGCCAGCAGCTTGGCGAGACTAGCGGGGGGTATGAGCACAGATACGCAGTATTGT. Its translation: CASSLARLAGGMSTDTQYC.

This clonotype was counted many times. The chain employs TRBV3-1 and TRBJ2-7; 8 positions agree with TRBD2. This CDR3 region has 16 residues. The V gene's germline CDR1 is LGHDT and CDR2 YNNKEL (reference sequence). V was clipped by 4 bases and J by 1 base; unmatched bases: 9. The chain's CDR3 is CASSPYVAGTSYEQYF. CDR3 DNA: TGTGCCAGCAGCCCATACGTAGCGGGGACATCCTACGAGCAGTACTTC.

This clonotype appeared a few times. This chain connects TRBV28 to TRBJ1-5, with D tentatively TRBD1 (6 bases). CDR3 size: 14 residues. Germline CDR1 and CDR2: MDHEN and SYDVKM. Deletions cut 5 bases from V and 5 bases from J, with 13 bases between. CDR3 nucleotides: TGTGCCAGCAGTCTATCAGGGGCGTATCAGCCCCAGCATTTT. It translates to CASSLSGAYQPQHF.

V and J are TRBV29-1 and TRBJ2-3; TRBD1 matches at 10 bases. CDR1 SQVTM and CDR2 ANQGSEA come from the germline V gene. Germline trimming cut 7 bases from V and 4 bases from J; bases unmatched to any gene: 2. This CDR3 has 12 residues. This chain's CDR3 is CSGGTGADTQYF. CDR3 bases: TGCAGCGGGGGGACAGGGGCAGATACGCAGTATTTT.

This clonotype was picked up a small number of times. The V call is TRBV14, the J call TRBJ2-7; TRBD2 agrees at 7 bases. This CDR3 comprises 17 residues. Germline lookup yields CDR1 SGHDN and CDR2 FVKESK. V gave up 0 bases and J gave up 2 bases; unmatched junction bases: 10. The CDR3 DNA is TGTGCCAGCAGCCAAGAGGGTCTAGCGGCAACTCCCTACGAGCAGTACTTC. This gives the protein CASSQEGLAATPYEQYF.

There are a few counts of this clonotype. The chain combines TRBV28 with TRBJ1-5; D may be TRBD1 (5 bases). Per the germline V gene, CDR1 is MDHEN and CDR2 is SYDVKM. The CDR3 length is 14 residues. V was clipped by 7 bases and J by 0 bases, with 10 bases between them. The chain's CDR3 is CASMSRVSNQPQHF. DNA of the CDR3: TGTGCCAGCATGAGCAGGGTTAGCAATCAGCCCCAGCATTTT.

As to this clonotype: At one end, the junction sequence differs from germline, possibly due to a read error. This chain links TRBV24-1 with TRBJ2-7, with 7 bases that match TRBD1. The CDR3 length is 15 residues. In germline, CDR1 is KGHDR, CDR2 SFDVKD. For the CDR3, the DNA is TGTGTCACCAGTGATCCCTCACAGGGGACCTACGAGCAGTACTTC. It codes for CVTSDPSQGTYEQYF.

Many counts were recorded for this clonotype. The chain joins TRBV7-3 to TRBJ2-1; D gene ambiguous. Trimming shortened V by 4 bases and J by 4 bases, and 8 bases separated the two germline ends. Germline CDR1 reads SGHTA; CDR2 reads FQGTGA. The CDR3 runs 13 residues. CDR3 DNA: TGTGCCAGCAGCTCTCAGATTTACAATGAGCAGTTCTTC. Translating gives CASSSQIYNEQFF.

In this sample, this clonotype turned up many times. V is TRBV5-5 and J is TRBJ2-7; the D call may be TRBD1 or TRBD2 (5 bases each). CDR3 length: 14 amino acids. Germline V CDR1 and CDR2: SGHKS, YYEKEE (reference sequence). Deletions cut 2 bases from V and 4 bases from J, with 13 bases between. The CDR3 DNA sequence: TGTGCCAGCAGCTTTGGGCAGGGACGGTACGAGCAGTACTTC. It translates to CASSFGQGRYEQYF.

This clonotype occurred a few times. The rearrangement uses TRBV6-5 and TRBJ2-5; TRBD1 agrees at 7 bases. Unmatched junction bases numbered 8, after V lost 4 bases and J lost 0 bases. CDR3 size: 16 residues. CDR1 and CDR2 (germline): MNHEY, SVGAGI. CDR3 DNA: TGTGCCAGCAGTTCTCACGGACAGGAGTACCAAGAGACCCAGTACTTC. Its protein is CASSSHGQEYQETQYF.